The rows below give T cell receptor beta chains drawn from one sample of a study of cytomegalovirus exposure and HLA in healthy donors. Libraries were prepared by immunoSEQ multiplex PCR; TCRdb keeps only in-frame clonotypes and omits some of them. The sample has around 90,000 clones; approximately 72% are singletons. Sequenced material: PBMCs. The receptors here all came from a woman aged 35 to 49 in good health and CMV-seronegative. Each CDR3 is given with its conserved first and last residue. D genes are given only for firm matches. Clone size, where shown, is once, few, many, or a class for clones that have expanded.

TRBV5-1,few,TRBD1,TRBJ1-2,TGCGCCAGCAGCTGGGGGAGCCGGGACAGCAACTATGGCTACACCTTC,CASSWGSRDSNYGYTF
TRBV9,-,TRBD2,TRBJ2-7,TGTGCCAGCAGCGCGGACTTAGGGTCCTTGACTAGCGGGAGCTGCGAGCAGTACTTC,CASSADLGSLTSGSCEQYF
TRBV19,-,-,TRBJ1-1,TGTGCCAGTATCGAGAGCCCCAAGGAAGCTTTCTTT,CASIESPKEAFF
TRBV21-1,-,-,TRBJ2-1,TGTGCCAGTTCCTTTAAGGTGGAAAAGGGGACAGGGGACAATGAGCAGTTCTTC,CASSFKVEKGTGDNEQFF
TRBV9,-,-,TRBJ2-2,TGTGCCAGCAGCGTAGTTACAGGGCTGAACACCGGGGAGCTGTTTTTT,CASSVVTGLNTGELFF
TRBV28,-,TRBD1,TRBJ1-2,TGTGCCAGCAGTCCATCGTGGCGACAGGGGGAAGCTCCTCACTATGGCTACACCTTC,CASSPSWRQGEAPHYGYTF
TRBV7-2,-,-,TRBJ2-6,TGTGCCAGCAGCTTCCGGCTTGGGCAACCCAACGTCCTGACTTTC,CASSFRLGQPNVLTF
TRBV9,-,TRBD2,TRBJ2-3,TGTGCCAGCAGCGTAGTCCTAGCGGGAGGGGGGGATACGCAGTATTTT,CASSVVLAGGGDTQYF
TRBV6-5,-,-,TRBJ2-7,TGTGCCAGCAGTCCTCGACAGGAATCCTACGAGCAGTACTTC,CASSPRQESYEQYF
TRBV7-9,-,TRBD1,TRBJ1-4,TGTGCCAGCAGCCTGGGACAGTATAATGAAAAACTGTTTTTT,CASSLGQYNEKLFF
TRBV20-1,once,-,TRBJ2-3,TGCAGTGTTCCGGTCACAGATACGCAGTATTTT,CSVPVTDTQYF
TRBV30,-,-,TRBJ1-1,TGTGCCCGGACGCGGGGGCGCGGGGGCACTGAAGCTTTCTTT,CARTRGRGGTEAFF
TRBV23-1,-,-,TRBJ1-1,TGCGCCAGCAGTCAATCCCAAGGGGCGAGGAACACTGAAGCTTTCTTT,CASSQSQGARNTEAFF
TRBV6-6,-,-,TRBJ1-5,TGTGCCAGCAGCCCTCTGGACTCCGCAGGCCAGCCCCAGCATTTT,CASSPLDSAGQPQHF